These T cell receptor beta chains were read from a single sample in a study of T cell repertoires in cytomegalovirus infection. A single record per CDR3 protein comes from TCRdb applying MiXCR to the reads. Of hundreds of thousands of distinct CDR3 sequences in the sample, 32% were seen once. These receptors' antigens are unknown. Specimen: cultured CD8+ T cells from PBMCs, collected from culture after CMV antigen stimulation. The receptors derive from a human donor in good health (CMV status not recorded). Some clones in this sample may be carry-over from other donors' samples. Both conserved end residues are part of each CDR3. The order of the fields is CDR3 length, clone size, D gene, J gene, V gene, CDR3 DNA, CDR3 protein. The D gene is left open where the match is weak. For some rows the clone size is stated as once, few or many, or as a class when expanded; others skip it.

len: 15
abundance: .
d_gene: TRBD1
j_gene: TRBJ2-2
v_gene: TRBV5-4
CDR3nt: TGTGCCAGCAGCTTTATGACAGGGAATACCGGGGAGCTGTTTTTT
CDR3aa: CASSFMTGNTGELFF

len: 14
abundance: .
d_gene: .
j_gene: TRBJ1-1
v_gene: TRBV5-4
CDR3nt: TGTGCCAGCAGCTTTAAAGGGCCCGGATCTGAAGCTTTCTTT
CDR3aa: CASSFKGPGSEAFF

len: 15
abundance: .
d_gene: .
j_gene: TRBJ2-5
v_gene: TRBV27
CDR3nt: TGTACCAGCAGTTTATCGATGGGGAGTTGGGAGACCCAGTACTTC
CDR3aa: CTSSLSMGSWETQYF

len: 15
abundance: .
d_gene: TRBD2
j_gene: TRBJ2-1
v_gene: TRBV6-5
CDR3nt: TGTGCCAGCAGTTACGGGGGCGGGGGGGCAAATGAGCAGTTCTTC
CDR3aa: CASSYGGGGANEQFF

len: 13
abundance: few
d_gene: .
j_gene: TRBJ1-1
v_gene: TRBV11-2
CDR3nt: TGTGCCACAACAACAGGGAAGAGCACTGAAGCTTTCTTT
CDR3aa: CATTTGKSTEAFF

len: 14
abundance: .
d_gene: TRBD2
j_gene: TRBJ2-7
v_gene: TRBV27
CDR3nt: TGTGCCAGCAGTTTAAGCGGGGAGACCTACGAGCAGTACTTC
CDR3aa: CASSLSGETYEQYF

len: 17
abundance: many
d_gene: .
j_gene: TRBJ2-6
v_gene: TRBV6-6
CDR3nt: TGTGCCAGCAGTCAAGACAGACTTTTCTCTGGGGCCAACGTCCTGACTTTC
CDR3aa: CASSQDRLFSGANVLTF

len: 18
abundance: few
d_gene: TRBD1
j_gene: TRBJ2-7
v_gene: TRBV5-5
CDR3nt: TGTGCCAGCAGCTTGGCACAACGACAGAGACAGGGCTCCTACGAGCAGTACTTC
CDR3aa: CASSLAQRQRQGSYEQYF

len: 13
abundance: .
d_gene: .
j_gene: TRBJ1-6
v_gene: TRBV27
CDR3nt: TGTGCCAGCAGTTTGACAGATAATTCACCCCTCCACTTT
CDR3aa: CASSLTDNSPLHF

len: 17
abundance: .
d_gene: .
j_gene: TRBJ2-3
v_gene: TRBV7-9
CDR3nt: TGTGCCAGCAGCCCGCCCAGTGGGCATAAATCCACAGATACGCAGTATTTT
CDR3aa: CASSPPSGHKSTDTQYF

len: 17
abundance: many
d_gene: .
j_gene: TRBJ2-1
v_gene: TRBV12-3/TRBV12-4
CDR3nt: TGTGCCAGCAGTCCTCCGGGCCGCCAAAGCTCCTACAATGAGCAGTTCTTC
CDR3aa: CASSPPGRQSSYNEQFF

len: 14
abundance: .
d_gene: TRBD1
j_gene: TRBJ2-7
v_gene: TRBV7-4
CDR3nt: TGTGTCAGCAGCTATCCAGGACAGGCATACGAGCAGTACTTC
CDR3aa: CVSSYPGQAYEQYF

len: 16
abundance: few
d_gene: .
j_gene: TRBJ1-5
v_gene: TRBV7-6
CDR3nt: TGTGCCAGCAGTTTCGTCACACAGGGCAACAATCAGCCCCAGCATTTT
CDR3aa: CASSFVTQGNNQPQHF

len: 13
abundance: few
d_gene: .
j_gene: TRBJ2-2
v_gene: TRBV6-1
CDR3nt: TGTGCCAGCAGCTACAGGGAAACCGGGGAGCTGTTTTTT
CDR3aa: CASSYRETGELFF

len: 13
abundance: many
d_gene: TRBD2
j_gene: TRBJ2-7
v_gene: TRBV12-3/TRBV12-4
CDR3nt: TGTGCCAGCATGGGACTAGCGCCCTACGAGCAGTACTTC
CDR3aa: CASMGLAPYEQYF

len: 13
abundance: .
d_gene: .
j_gene: TRBJ2-1
v_gene: TRBV24-1
CDR3nt: TGTGCCACCAGTGGGTATCCCACCAATGAGCAGTTCTTC
CDR3aa: CATSGYPTNEQFF

len: 16
abundance: few
d_gene: .
j_gene: TRBJ1-2
v_gene: TRBV27
CDR3nt: TGTGCCAGCAGTTTCCTTTCAACCGGGACAAACTATGGCTACACCTTT
CDR3aa: CASSFLSTGTNYGYTF

len: 15
abundance: .
d_gene: .
j_gene: TRBJ2-6
v_gene: TRBV19
CDR3nt: TGTGCCAGTAGTAAAATTCTATATGGGGCCAACGTCCTGACTTTC
CDR3aa: CASSKILYGANVLTF

len: 15
abundance: few
d_gene: .
j_gene: TRBJ1-4
v_gene: TRBV2
CDR3nt: TGTGCCAGCAGTGAAGAAGGGGCAACTAATGAAAAACTGTTTTTT
CDR3aa: CASSEEGATNEKLFF

len: 15
abundance: few
d_gene: TRBD1
j_gene: TRBJ1-5
v_gene: TRBV4-3
CDR3nt: TGCGCCAGCAGCTCGGGACAGGGGACGAATCAGCCCCAGCATTTT
CDR3aa: CASSSGQGTNQPQHF

len: 16
abundance: .
d_gene: TRBD1
j_gene: TRBJ2-5
v_gene: TRBV3-1
CDR3nt: TGTGCCAGCAGCCTGACCGGGACAGGGGAACGGGAGACCCAGTACTTC
CDR3aa: CASSLTGTGERETQYF

len: 16
abundance: .
d_gene: TRBD2
j_gene: TRBJ2-7
v_gene: TRBV5-4
CDR3nt: TGTGCCAGCAGCCCGGGAGGCCGAGCTACTTCCTACGAGCAGTACTTC
CDR3aa: CASSPGGRATSYEQYF

len: 14
abundance: many
d_gene: .
j_gene: TRBJ1-1
v_gene: TRBV7-2
CDR3nt: TGTGCCAGCAGCTTCAGGACCGGCTACACTGAAGCTTTCTTT
CDR3aa: CASSFRTGYTEAFF

len: 15
abundance: .
d_gene: .
j_gene: TRBJ2-1
v_gene: TRBV15
CDR3nt: TGTGCCACCAGCAGAGATCTAGGGCAAAGTCTTGAGCAGTTCTTC
CDR3aa: CATSRDLGQSLEQFF

len: 14
abundance: few
d_gene: .
j_gene: TRBJ1-5
v_gene: TRBV27
CDR3nt: TGTGCCAGCAGCCCCGCACGGATTAATCAGCCCCAGCATTTT
CDR3aa: CASSPARINQPQHF

len: 15
abundance: few
d_gene: .
j_gene: TRBJ1-3
v_gene: TRBV19
CDR3nt: TGTGCCAGTAGTATACAGGGATCCGCTGGAAACACCATATATTTT
CDR3aa: CASSIQGSAGNTIYF

len: 14
abundance: many
d_gene: .
j_gene: TRBJ2-3
v_gene: TRBV7-2
CDR3nt: TGTGCCAGCAGGGGGGGGCTACACACAGATACGCAGTATTTT
CDR3aa: CASRGGLHTDTQYF

len: 14
abundance: .
d_gene: .
j_gene: TRBJ2-2
v_gene: TRBV19
CDR3nt: TGTGCCAGTTTGGACAGCGCCAACACCGGGGAGCTGTTTTTT
CDR3aa: CASLDSANTGELFF

len: 10
abundance: few
d_gene: .
j_gene: TRBJ2-3
v_gene: TRBV19
CDR3nt: TGTGCCAGTTATTGGGACCGCCCGTATTTT
CDR3aa: CASYWDRPYF

len: 14
abundance: many
d_gene: .
j_gene: TRBJ1-1
v_gene: TRBV12-3/TRBV12-4
CDR3nt: TGTGCCAGCAGTTTTGCGACAGGCGGGACTGAAGCTTTCTTT
CDR3aa: CASSFATGGTEAFF

len: 16
abundance: few
d_gene: .
j_gene: TRBJ1-2
v_gene: TRBV14
CDR3nt: TGTGCCAGCAGCCAAGATGGGGCAGCCTTCGGGTATGGCTACACCTTC
CDR3aa: CASSQDGAAFGYGYTF

len: 14
abundance: few
d_gene: .
j_gene: TRBJ1-2
v_gene: TRBV27
CDR3nt: TGTGCCAGCAGTGCAGGGTGGTCGAACTATGGCTACACCTTC
CDR3aa: CASSAGWSNYGYTF

len: 13
abundance: .
d_gene: TRBD1
j_gene: TRBJ2-1
v_gene: TRBV19
CDR3nt: TGTGCCAGTAGAGACAGGGGGCACGATGAGCAGTTCTTC
CDR3aa: CASRDRGHDEQFF

len: 17
abundance: .
d_gene: .
j_gene: TRBJ1-6
v_gene: TRBV20-1
CDR3nt: TGCAGTGCTAGAGATCGGCAGACGAGCTCCTATAATTCACCCCTCCACTTT
CDR3aa: CSARDRQTSSYNSPLHF

len: 16
abundance: .
d_gene: .
j_gene: TRBJ2-1
v_gene: TRBV19
CDR3nt: TGTGCCAGTAGTAACCAGGGCGGGGGCCCCTACAATGAGCAGTTCTTC
CDR3aa: CASSNQGGGPYNEQFF

len: 15
abundance: few
d_gene: .
j_gene: TRBJ2-1
v_gene: TRBV4-1
CDR3nt: TGCGCCAGCAGCCAAGAGACCCAGACTAGCAATGAGCAGTTCTTC
CDR3aa: CASSQETQTSNEQFF

len: 14
abundance: .
d_gene: TRBD1
j_gene: TRBJ2-1
v_gene: TRBV2
CDR3nt: TGTGCCAGCAGCGCGGACAGGGGGTACAATGAGCAGTTCTTC
CDR3aa: CASSADRGYNEQFF

len: 17
abundance: few
d_gene: TRBD1
j_gene: TRBJ1-2
v_gene: TRBV12-3/TRBV12-4
CDR3nt: TGTGCCAGCAGTTTAAAGGACAGGGGAAGAAATAACTATGGCTACACCTTC
CDR3aa: CASSLKDRGRNNYGYTF

len: 13
abundance: few
d_gene: .
j_gene: TRBJ1-1
v_gene: TRBV6-1
CDR3nt: TGTGCCAGCAGGGAAAACAGGGTTGGACGAGCTTTCTTT
CDR3aa: CASRENRVGRAFF

len: 15
abundance: .
d_gene: TRBD1
j_gene: TRBJ1-1
v_gene: TRBV28
CDR3nt: TGTGCCAGCAGTTACAGGGGGCGAAGGGACACTGAAGCTTTCTTT
CDR3aa: CASSYRGRRDTEAFF

len: 15
abundance: .
d_gene: .
j_gene: TRBJ1-6
v_gene: TRBV6-5
CDR3nt: TGTGCCAGCACCAACCTCGGGAAGGATAATTCACCCCTCCACTTT
CDR3aa: CASTNLGKDNSPLHF

len: 14
abundance: .
d_gene: TRBD2
j_gene: TRBJ2-1
v_gene: TRBV20-1
CDR3nt: TGCAGAACAGCGGGGGCGGGATCCTACAATGAGCAGTTCTTC
CDR3aa: CRTAGAGSYNEQFF

len: 16
abundance: .
d_gene: TRBD2
j_gene: TRBJ2-7
v_gene: TRBV15
CDR3nt: TGTGCCACCAGCAGAGTACTAGCGGGGAAGATTGGCGAGCAGTACTTC
CDR3aa: CATSRVLAGKIGEQYF

len: 15
abundance: .
d_gene: .
j_gene: TRBJ2-2
v_gene: TRBV7-9
CDR3nt: TGTGCCAGCAGCGGCGGGACAGCGAACACCGGGGAGCTGTTTTTT
CDR3aa: CASSGGTANTGELFF

len: 16
abundance: .
d_gene: TRBD2
j_gene: TRBJ2-2
v_gene: TRBV6-8
CDR3nt: TGTGCCAGCAGTTTACAGCGGGGGGGCCCGGACGGGGAGCTGTTTTTT
CDR3aa: CASSLQRGGPDGELFF

len: 16
abundance: .
d_gene: .
j_gene: TRBJ2-1
v_gene: TRBV4-1
CDR3nt: TGCGCCAGCAGCCAACGAACAGGCATAAGCTACAATGAGCAGTTCTTC
CDR3aa: CASSQRTGISYNEQFF

len: 15
abundance: few
d_gene: .
j_gene: TRBJ2-1
v_gene: TRBV5-1
CDR3nt: TGCGCCAGCAGCTTTAGGAGGGGGCAATACAATGAGCAGTTCTTC
CDR3aa: CASSFRRGQYNEQFF

len: 15
abundance: few
d_gene: .
j_gene: TRBJ2-7
v_gene: TRBV5-6
CDR3nt: TGTGCCAGCAGTTTAGGGGGGTCGATGGGGTACGAGCAGTACTTC
CDR3aa: CASSLGGSMGYEQYF

len: 14
abundance: .
d_gene: TRBD1
j_gene: TRBJ1-1
v_gene: TRBV2
CDR3nt: TGTGCCACCCCGGGACAGGGGGTGCTCGCTGAAGCTTTCTTT
CDR3aa: CATPGQGVLAEAFF

len: 15
abundance: many
d_gene: TRBD2
j_gene: TRBJ2-3
v_gene: TRBV7-8
CDR3nt: TGTGCCAGCAGCCGTGGACTAGCGGGCACAGATACGCAGTATTTT
CDR3aa: CASSRGLAGTDTQYF

len: 16
abundance: .
d_gene: TRBD1
j_gene: TRBJ2-1
v_gene: TRBV7-6
CDR3nt: TGTGCCAGCAGTCTCACCTCAGGGGGCGCCCACAATGAGCAGTTCTTC
CDR3aa: CASSLTSGGAHNEQFF

len: 15
abundance: many
d_gene: .
j_gene: TRBJ2-2
v_gene: TRBV7-8
CDR3nt: TGTGCCAGCAGCTCCGGGACGACGAACACCGGGGAGCTGTTTTTT
CDR3aa: CASSSGTTNTGELFF

len: 14
abundance: .
d_gene: TRBD2
j_gene: TRBJ2-2
v_gene: TRBV20-1
CDR3nt: TGCAGTGCCTCTCCCGGGGGGAGCACCGAGGAGCTGTTTTTT
CDR3aa: CSASPGGSTEELFF

len: 14
abundance: .
d_gene: .
j_gene: TRBJ1-6
v_gene: TRBV4-1
CDR3nt: TGCGCCAGCAGCTACAGGTCGGGGGATTCCCCCCTCCACTTT
CDR3aa: CASSYRSGDSPLHF

len: 14
abundance: once
d_gene: .
j_gene: TRBJ1-1
v_gene: TRBV25-1
CDR3nt: TGTGCCAGCAGTGACCGATTCGGAGACACTGAAGCTTTCTTT
CDR3aa: CASSDRFGDTEAFF

len: 18
abundance: many
d_gene: TRBD2
j_gene: TRBJ2-1
v_gene: TRBV7-2
CDR3nt: TGTGCCAGCAGCTTACTCGTTCGACTAGCGGGGGTGAACAATGAGCAGTTCTTC
CDR3aa: CASSLLVRLAGVNNEQFF

len: 17
abundance: few
d_gene: TRBD2
j_gene: TRBJ2-1
v_gene: TRBV7-8
CDR3nt: TGTGCCAGCGTCATTTGGGGGGGACCGAGCTCCTACAATGAGCAGTTCTTC
CDR3aa: CASVIWGGPSSYNEQFF

len: 11
abundance: once
d_gene: .
j_gene: TRBJ1-2
v_gene: TRBV29-1
CDR3nt: TGCAGCGTTGAAGAAATGCATGGCTACACCTTC
CDR3aa: CSVEEMHGYTF

len: 12
abundance: .
d_gene: .
j_gene: TRBJ2-7
v_gene: TRBV25-1
CDR3nt: TGTGCCAGCAGTGCGGGGTTCTACGAGCAGTACTTC
CDR3aa: CASSAGFYEQYF

len: 16
abundance: .
d_gene: .
j_gene: TRBJ2-5
v_gene: TRBV14
CDR3nt: TGTGCCAGCAGCCAAGATTGGAGAGGGTACCAAGAGACCCAGTACTTC
CDR3aa: CASSQDWRGYQETQYF